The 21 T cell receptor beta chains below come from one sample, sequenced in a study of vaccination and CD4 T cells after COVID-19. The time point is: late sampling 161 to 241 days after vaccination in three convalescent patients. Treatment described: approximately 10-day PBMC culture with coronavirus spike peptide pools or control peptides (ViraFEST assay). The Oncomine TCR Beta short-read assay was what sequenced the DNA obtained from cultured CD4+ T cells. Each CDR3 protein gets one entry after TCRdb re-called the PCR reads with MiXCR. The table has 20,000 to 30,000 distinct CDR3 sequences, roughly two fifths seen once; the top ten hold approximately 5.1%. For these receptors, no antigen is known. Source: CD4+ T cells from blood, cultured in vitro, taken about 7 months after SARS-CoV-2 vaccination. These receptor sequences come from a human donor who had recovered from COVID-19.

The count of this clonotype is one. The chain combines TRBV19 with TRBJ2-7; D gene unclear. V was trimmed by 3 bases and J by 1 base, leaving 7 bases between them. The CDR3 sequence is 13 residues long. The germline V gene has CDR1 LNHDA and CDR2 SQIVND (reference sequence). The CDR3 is CASSMGFSYEQYF. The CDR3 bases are TGTGCCAGTAGTATGGGTTTTTCCTACGAGCAGTACTTC.

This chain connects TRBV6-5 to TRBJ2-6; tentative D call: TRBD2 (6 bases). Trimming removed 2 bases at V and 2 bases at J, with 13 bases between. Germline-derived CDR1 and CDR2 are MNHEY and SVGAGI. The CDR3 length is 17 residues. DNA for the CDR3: TGTGCCAGCAGTTACCGTCCGTCGGGGGCTGGGGCCAACGTCCTGACTTTC. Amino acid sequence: CASSYRPSGAGANVLTF.

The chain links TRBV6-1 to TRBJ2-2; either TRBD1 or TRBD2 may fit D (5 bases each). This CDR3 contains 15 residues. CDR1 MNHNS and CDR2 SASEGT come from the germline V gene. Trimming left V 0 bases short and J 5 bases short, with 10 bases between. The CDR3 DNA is TGTGCCAGCAGTGAAGCGCTTGGGGGAACCGGGGAGCTGTTTTTT. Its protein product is CASSEALGGTGELFF.

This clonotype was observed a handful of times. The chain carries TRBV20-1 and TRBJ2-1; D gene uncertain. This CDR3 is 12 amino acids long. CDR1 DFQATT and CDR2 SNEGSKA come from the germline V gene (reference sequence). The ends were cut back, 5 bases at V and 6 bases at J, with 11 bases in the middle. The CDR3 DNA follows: TGCAGTGCTCCTCACGTCCTCAATGAGCAGTTCTTC. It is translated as CSAPHVLNEQFF.

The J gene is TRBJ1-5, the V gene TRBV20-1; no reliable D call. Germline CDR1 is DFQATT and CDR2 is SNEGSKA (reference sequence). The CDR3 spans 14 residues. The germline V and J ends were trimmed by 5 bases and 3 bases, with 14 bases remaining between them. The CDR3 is CSALRGRVNQPQHF. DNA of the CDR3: TGCAGTGCTCTACGCGGTAGGGTCAATCAGCCCCAGCATTTT.

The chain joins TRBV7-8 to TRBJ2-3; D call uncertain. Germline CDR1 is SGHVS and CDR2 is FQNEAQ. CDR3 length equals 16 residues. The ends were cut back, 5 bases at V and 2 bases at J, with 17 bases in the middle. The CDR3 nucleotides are TGTGCCAGCAGCCGCCCGCCGAGGCTAGACACAGATACGCAGTATTTT. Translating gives CASSRPPRLDTDTQYF.

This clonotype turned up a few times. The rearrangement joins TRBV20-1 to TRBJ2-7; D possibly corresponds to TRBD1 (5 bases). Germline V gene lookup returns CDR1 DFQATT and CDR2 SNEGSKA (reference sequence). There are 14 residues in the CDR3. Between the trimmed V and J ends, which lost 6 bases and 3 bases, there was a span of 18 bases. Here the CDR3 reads CSAKGTGALYEQYF. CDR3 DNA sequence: TGCAGTGCCAAAGGCACAGGAGCCCTCTACGAGCAGTACTTC.

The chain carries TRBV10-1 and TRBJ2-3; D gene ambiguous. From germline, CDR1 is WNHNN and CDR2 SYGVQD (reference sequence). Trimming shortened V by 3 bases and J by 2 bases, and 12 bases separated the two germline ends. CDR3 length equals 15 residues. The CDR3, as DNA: TGCGCCAGCAGTGAATCCGGTACCCACACAGATACGCAGTATTTT. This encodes CASSESGTHTDTQYF.

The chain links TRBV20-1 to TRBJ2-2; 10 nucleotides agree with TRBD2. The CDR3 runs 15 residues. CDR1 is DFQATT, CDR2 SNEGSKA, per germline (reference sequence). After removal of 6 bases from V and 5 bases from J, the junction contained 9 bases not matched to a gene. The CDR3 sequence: CSARTGTSETGELFF. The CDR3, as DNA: TGCAGTGCCCGCACCGGGACTAGCGAAACCGGGGAGCTGTTTTTT.

The CDR3 sequence is CASSQQGRTETQYF. As DNA, the CDR3 is TGTGCCAGCAGCCAACAGGGCCGTACGGAGACCCAGTACTTC. V usage is TRBV7-9 and J usage is TRBJ2-5; maybe TRBD1 (6 bases). Germline CDR1 is SEHNR and CDR2 is FQNEAQ (reference sequence). Between the trimmed V and J ends, which lost 5 bases and 5 bases, there was a span of 15 bases. CDR3 length: 14 amino acids.

The CDR3 reads CASSLAPPPGNEAFF. Here the CDR3 DNA reads TGCGCCAGCAGCTTGGCCCCTCCTCCAGGGAATGAAGCTTTCTTT. The chain is built from TRBV5-1 and TRBJ1-1; TRBD1 is a possible D gene (5 bases). V lost 0 bases and J lost 7, with 16 bases in between. The length of the CDR3 is 15 residues. Germline lookup yields CDR1 SGHRS and CDR2 YFSETQ.

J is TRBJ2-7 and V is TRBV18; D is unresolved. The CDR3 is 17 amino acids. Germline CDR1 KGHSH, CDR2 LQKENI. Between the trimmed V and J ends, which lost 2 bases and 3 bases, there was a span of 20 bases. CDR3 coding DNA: TGTGCCAGCTCACCAGCCATTGGAACTTCAAGCCTCTACGAGCAGTACTTC. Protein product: CASSPAIGTSSLYEQYF.

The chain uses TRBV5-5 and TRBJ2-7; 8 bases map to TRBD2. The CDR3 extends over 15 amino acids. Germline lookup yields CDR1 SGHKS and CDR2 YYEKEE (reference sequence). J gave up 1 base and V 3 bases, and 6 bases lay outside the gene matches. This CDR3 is CASSWDTSGSYEQYF. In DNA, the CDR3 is TGTGCCAGCAGCTGGGATACTAGCGGTTCCTACGAGCAGTACTTC.

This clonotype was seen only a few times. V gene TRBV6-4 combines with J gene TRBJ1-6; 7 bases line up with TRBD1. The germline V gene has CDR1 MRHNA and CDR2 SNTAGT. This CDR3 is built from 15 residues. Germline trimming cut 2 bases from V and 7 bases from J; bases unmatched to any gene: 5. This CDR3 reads CASSDSDRANSPLHF. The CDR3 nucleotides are TGTGCCAGCAGTGACAGTGACAGGGCAAATTCACCCCTCCACTTT.

This CDR3 reads CASSATLGETQYF. The CDR3 DNA follows: TGTGCCAGCAGTGCCACCCTCGGAGAGACCCAGTACTTC. The chain is built from TRBV6-1 and TRBJ2-5; unclear D gene. The CDR3 runs 13 residues. V lost 4 bases and J 4 bases, leaving 10 bases between the germline ends. The V gene's germline CDR1 is MNHNS and CDR2 SASEGT.

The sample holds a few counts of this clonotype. CDR3 residues: CASSPNGRRRTDTQYF. The DNA of the CDR3 is TGTGCCAGCAGTCCCAACGGGCGGCGACGCACAGATACGCAGTATTTT. The chain recombines TRBV28 with TRBJ2-3; unclear D gene. The V gene lost 5 bases and the J gene lost 1 base, with 16 bases spanning the gap. The CDR3 totals 16 residues. Germline-derived CDR1 and CDR2 are MDHEN and SYDVKM.

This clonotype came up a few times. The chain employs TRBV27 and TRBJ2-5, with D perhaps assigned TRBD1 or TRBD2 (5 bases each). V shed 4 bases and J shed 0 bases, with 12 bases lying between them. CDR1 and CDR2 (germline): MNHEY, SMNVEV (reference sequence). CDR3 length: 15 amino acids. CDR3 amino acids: CASSSLQDYQETQYF. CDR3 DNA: TGTGCCAGCAGTTCACTACAGGACTACCAAGAGACCCAGTACTTC.

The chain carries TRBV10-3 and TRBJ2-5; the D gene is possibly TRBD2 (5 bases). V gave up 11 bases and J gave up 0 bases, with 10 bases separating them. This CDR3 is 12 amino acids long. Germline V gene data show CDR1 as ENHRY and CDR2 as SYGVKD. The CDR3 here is CAATGNQETQYF. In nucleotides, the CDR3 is TGTGCCGCAACCGGGAACCAAGAGACCCAGTACTTC.

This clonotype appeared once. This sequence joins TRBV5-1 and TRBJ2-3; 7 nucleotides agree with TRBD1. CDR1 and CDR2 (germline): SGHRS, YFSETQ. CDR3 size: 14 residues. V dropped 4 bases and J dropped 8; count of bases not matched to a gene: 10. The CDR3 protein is CASSPDSRQGTQYF. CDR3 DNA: TGCGCCAGCAGCCCGGACAGTAGACAGGGTACGCAGTATTTT.

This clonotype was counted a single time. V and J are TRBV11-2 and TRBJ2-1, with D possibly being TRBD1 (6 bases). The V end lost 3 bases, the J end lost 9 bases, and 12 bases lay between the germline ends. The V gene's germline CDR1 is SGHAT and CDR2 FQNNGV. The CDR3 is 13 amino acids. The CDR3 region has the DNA TGTGCCAGCAGCTTGACTTCAGGGGTTGAGCAGTTCTTC. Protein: CASSLTSGVEQFF.

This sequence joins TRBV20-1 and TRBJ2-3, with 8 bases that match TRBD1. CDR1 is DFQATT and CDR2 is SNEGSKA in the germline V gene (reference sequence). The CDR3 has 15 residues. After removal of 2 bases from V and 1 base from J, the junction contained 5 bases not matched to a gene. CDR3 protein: CSARQGAQGTDTQYF. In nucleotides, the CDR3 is TGCAGTGCTAGACAGGGGGCCCAAGGCACAGATACGCAGTATTTT.